These 17 T cell receptor beta chains were sequenced from one sample in a study of vaccination and CD4 T cells after COVID-19. Their antigens remain unidentified. An Oncomine TCR Beta short-read assay was used to sequence the DNA from cultured CD4+ T cells. A single record per CDR3 protein comes from TCRdb applying MiXCR to the PCR reads. The data hold around 20,000 distinct CDR3 sequences, with under 80% observed a single time. Treatment specified: roughly 11-day PBMC culture with coronavirus spike peptide pools or control peptides (ViraFEST assay). The sample was CD4+ T cells from blood, cultured in vitro. All receptors derive from a human donor who had recovered from COVID-19.

This clonotype came up a few times. The chain uses TRBV11-3 and TRBJ2-5; 8 nucleotides match TRBD2. The trim removed 5 bases at V and 5 bases at J, leaving 10 bases unmatched. Germline V CDR1 and CDR2: SGHNT, YENEEA. The length of the CDR3 is 15 residues. CDR3 residues: CASSLSGTRTETQYF. CDR3 nucleotides: TGTGCCAGCAGCCTTAGCGGGACTAGGACCGAGACCCAGTACTTC.

This clonotype has more than one count but fewer than ten. V gene TRBV7-9 combines with J gene TRBJ2-3, with TRBD2 matching 9 bases. CDR3 length: 19 amino acids. Trimming took 5 bases from V and 2 from J; bases not matched to a gene: 17. Germline lookup yields CDR1 SEHNR and CDR2 FQNEAQ (reference sequence). CDR3 sequence: CASSRWGSGGGEATDTQYF. As DNA, the CDR3 is TGTGCCAGCAGCCGATGGGGTAGCGGGGGAGGGGAAGCCACAGATACGCAGTATTTT.

This clonotype was found a few times. V is TRBV7-2 and J is TRBJ2-5; possible D gene TRBD2, 6 bases. The CDR3 is 15 amino acids. Germline-derived CDR1 and CDR2 are SGHTA and FQGNSA. V gave up 4 bases and J gave up 7 bases, with 19 bases separating them. The CDR3: CASSSTGLNGGTQYF. CDR3 bases: TGTGCCAGCAGCTCCACCGGACTAAACGGTGGGACCCAGTACTTC.

This clonotype was seen just once. V gene TRBV7-2 combines with J gene TRBJ2-5; 9 bases are a match to TRBD2. The CDR3 covers 14 residues. Germline assignment: CDR1 SGHTA and CDR2 FQGNSA. The junction had 4 bases not matched to a gene; V was cut back by 3 bases and J by 5 bases. The CDR3: CASSFVAGAETQYF. CDR3 DNA: TGTGCCAGCAGCTTCGTAGCGGGAGCCGAGACCCAGTACTTC.

The chain recombines TRBV4-2 with TRBJ2-7; perhaps D is TRBD1 or TRBD2 (5 bases each). The CDR3 totals 14 residues. V shed 4 bases and J shed 4 bases, with 14 bases lying between them. Germline V gene lookup returns CDR1 LGHNA and CDR2 YNFKEQ. The CDR3 region is CASSPPRDLYEQYF. DNA for the CDR3: TGTGCCAGCAGCCCACCCCGGGACCTATACGAGCAGTACTTC.

The chain couples TRBV25-1 to TRBJ2-1; 8 bases align to TRBD2. This CDR3 spans 17 amino acids. In germline, CDR1 is MGHDK, CDR2 SYGVNS. With V trimmed by 2 bases and J by 3 bases, 9 bases remained unmatched. CDR3 sequence (DNA): TGTGCCAGCAGTGAAACCCCACTAGCGGATATCTACAATGAGCAGTTCTTC. This gives the protein CASSETPLADIYNEQFF. The full variable domain, completed using reference TRBV25-1 and TRBJ2-1, is EADIYQTPRYLVIGTGKKITLECSQTMGHDKMYWYQQDPGMELHLIHYSYGVNSTEKGDLSSESTVSRIRTEHFPLTLESARPSHTSQYLCASSETPLADIYNEQFFGPGTRLTVL.

The genes are TRBV2 and TRBJ2-5; D uncertain. This CDR3 region has 11 residues. Germline CDR1 SNHLY, CDR2 FYNNEI. V lost 2 bases and J lost 5, with 3 bases in between. The CDR3 is CASSERETQYF. The CDR3 bases are TGTGCCAGCAGTGAAAGGGAGACCCAGTACTTC. The full variable domain, in which reference TRBV2 and TRBJ2-5 provide the parts outside the CDR3, is EPEVTQTPSHQVTQMGQEVILRCVPISNHLYFYWYRQILGQKVEFLVSFYNNEISEKSEIFDDQFSVERPDGSNFTLKIRSTKLEDSAMYFCASSERETQYFGPGTRLLVL.

This clonotype was observed a few times. The chain uses TRBV24-1 and TRBJ1-5; TRBD1 agrees at 7 bases. The CDR3 is 13 residues long. The J segment lost 4 bases and the V segment lost 7 bases, leaving 3 bases of the junction unmatched. Germline V gene data show CDR1 as KGHDR and CDR2 as SFDVKD. DNA of the CDR3: TGTGCCACCAGCCTCAGGGGGAATCAGCCCCAGCATTTT. It translates to CATSLRGNQPQHF.

The chain couples TRBV27 to TRBJ2-7, with D unclear. V gave up 4 bases and J gave up 7 bases, with 8 bases separating them. This CDR3 is built from 11 residues. Germline loops: CDR1 MNHEY, CDR2 SMNVEV (reference sequence). The CDR3 bases are TGTGCCAGCAGTTCCCCGAGAGAGCAGTACTTC. Translating it yields CASSSPREQYF.

This clonotype was recorded a few times. The chain recombines TRBV19 with TRBJ1-3; no definite D call. CDR1 is LNHDA and CDR2 is SQIVND in the germline V gene (reference sequence). CDR3 length: 14 residues. The V end was cut by 9 bases, the J end by 0 bases, with 12 bases between. This chain's CDR3 is CASTLEGSGNTIYF. The DNA for the CDR3 is TGTGCCAGCACTCTAGAGGGCTCTGGAAACACCATATATTTT.

This clonotype was detected a few times. This chain links TRBV7-2 with TRBJ1-1; perhaps TRBD1 as D (6 bases). Deletions cut 3 bases from V and 1 base from J, with 12 bases between. This CDR3 has 15 residues. Germline V gene sequence: CDR1 SGHTA, CDR2 FQGNSA. In DNA form, the CDR3 reads TGTGCCAGCAGCTTGGGGGGGGCTCAGAACACTGAAGCTTTCTTT. Its protein product is CASSLGGAQNTEAFF. The full variable domain, with the rest looked up from reference TRBV7-2 and TRBJ1-1, is GAGVSQSPSNKVTEKGKDVELRCDPISGHTALYWYRQSLGQGLEFLIYFQGNSAPDKSGLPSDRFSAERTGGSVSTLTIQRTQQEDSAVYLCASSLGGAQNTEAFFGQGTRLTVV.

The chain has TRBV28 and TRBJ1-2; TRBD1 matches 11 bases. The CDR3 extends over 14 amino acids. The germline gives CDR1 MDHEN, CDR2 SYDVKM. V was pared by 8 bases and J by 7 bases, with 9 bases of the junction left unmatched. Written as DNA, the CDR3 is TGTGCCAGCCAGGTGGACAGGGGGCGTGGTGGCTACACCTTC. Its translation is CASQVDRGRGGYTF.

The chain employs TRBV24-1 and TRBJ2-7; TRBD1 might be the D (6 bases). In germline, CDR1 is KGHDR, CDR2 SFDVKD. The V gene lost 5 bases and the J gene lost 0 bases, with 19 bases spanning the gap. This CDR3 has 17 residues. This chain's CDR3 is CATSAFSSRDNSYEQYF. For the CDR3, the DNA is TGTGCCACCAGTGCCTTTTCCAGCCGGGACAACTCCTACGAGCAGTACTTC.

A few counts support this clonotype. The chain couples TRBV15 to TRBJ1-5; 7 nucleotides agree with TRBD1. Per the germline V gene, CDR1 is LNHNV and CDR2 is YYDKDF (reference sequence). This CDR3 contains 16 residues. With V trimmed by 0 bases and J by 3 bases, 5 bases remained unmatched. This CDR3 reads CATSREPTGLNQPQHF. In DNA, the CDR3 is TGTGCCACCAGCAGAGAACCGACAGGGCTCAATCAGCCCCAGCATTTT.

The chain has TRBV19 and TRBJ1-2; 7 nucleotides match TRBD1. With V trimmed by 1 base and J by 7 bases, 6 bases remained unmatched. Germline V lookup: CDR1 LNHDA, CDR2 SQIVND (reference sequence). This CDR3 has 14 amino acids. The CDR3 coding sequence is TGTGCCAGTAGTATAGCTGAGGGGGCGCGTGGCTACACCTTC. Amino acids: CASSIAEGARGYTF.

The chain couples TRBV6-5 to TRBJ1-2; TRBD1 matches at 7 bases. The J segment lost 3 bases and the V segment lost 0 bases, leaving 1 base of the junction unmatched. The CDR3 length is 14 residues. Germline CDR1 reads MNHEY; CDR2 reads SVGAGI. CDR3 loop: CASSYSRGDYGYTF. The CDR3 nucleotides read TGTGCCAGCAGTTACTCCAGGGGGGACTATGGCTACACCTTC.

The chain combines TRBV7-9 with TRBJ2-5, with D possibly matching TRBD1 (6 bases). From germline, CDR1 is SEHNR and CDR2 FQNEAQ (reference sequence). The CDR3 loop spans 16 amino acids. V lost 5 bases, J lost 3 bases, and 19 bases lay in between. CDR3 protein: CASSPNRDTAKETQYF. For the CDR3, the DNA is TGTGCCAGCAGCCCTAACCGGGACACGGCTAAAGAGACCCAGTACTTC.